These T cell receptor beta chains were read from a single sample in a study of lymphopenia after photon versus proton radiotherapy. Profiling relied on immunoSEQ multiplex PCR, and the TCRdb table lists in-frame clones only, not all of them. The sample holds 67,000 or so clones, over 80% seen once. The input for sequencing was peripheral blood, taken from a patient treated with proton-based radiotherapy. The receptors stem from a man older than 75 with esophageal cancer. The CDR3 runs from the conserved cysteine through the conserved F or W. Each record gives: J gene, D gene, CDR3 length, V gene, clone size, CDR3 protein, CDR3 DNA. The D gene is left open where the match is weak. Where a row states a size, it is once, few, many or the class of an expanded clone; other rows omit it.

J: TRBJ2-7
D: TRBD2
length: 17
V: TRBV7-6
size: .
CDR3: CASSLGLAGGFMDEQYF
DNA: TGTGCCAGCAGCTTAGGACTAGCGGGCGGTTTCATGGACGAGCAGTACTTC

J: TRBJ2-7
D: .
length: 15
V: TRBV27
size: .
CDR3: CASSLLSRNPYEQYF
DNA: TGTGCCAGCAGTTTATTGTCCAGGAACCCCTACGAGCAGTACTTC

J: TRBJ2-3
D: TRBD1
length: 13
V: TRBV10-1
size: .
CDR3: CASREQGTDTQYF
DNA: TGCGCCAGCAGGGAACAGGGGACAGATACGCAGTATTTT

J: TRBJ1-2
D: .
length: 13
V: TRBV7-2
size: .
CDR3: CASSFGTNYGYTF
DNA: TGTGCCAGCAGCTTCGGGACGAACTATGGCTACACCTTC

J: TRBJ1-6
D: .
length: 15
V: TRBV2
size: once
CDR3: CASSDSSSYNSPLHF
DNA: TGTGCCAGCAGTGATTCCAGCTCCTATAATTCACCCCTCCACTTT

J: TRBJ1-2
D: .
length: 13
V: TRBV5-6
size: .
CDR3: CASSPGRTYGYTF
DNA: TGTGCCAGCAGCCCAGGCAGGACCTATGGCTACACCTTC

J: TRBJ2-7
D: TRBD1
length: 16
V: TRBV30
size: .
CDR3: CAWSDLYGTGSYEQYF
DNA: TGTGCCTGGAGTGACCTATATGGGACAGGGTCCTACGAGCAGTACTTC

J: TRBJ1-6
D: TRBD1
length: 15
V: TRBV6-1
size: .
CDR3: CASSALRGQGSPLHF
DNA: TGTGCCAGCAGTGCCTTGAGGGGGCAGGGTTCACCCCTCCACTTT

J: TRBJ2-7
D: .
length: 15
V: TRBV2
size: .
CDR3: CASSEGPGHTYEQYF
DNA: TGTGCCAGCAGTGAAGGCCCAGGACATACCTACGAGCAGTACTTC

J: TRBJ1-1
D: TRBD1
length: 15
V: TRBV7-9
size: once
CDR3: CASSSGTGWNTEAFF
DNA: TGTGCCAGCAGCTCGGGGACAGGGTGGAACACTGAAGCTTTCTTT

J: TRBJ2-2
D: TRBD2
length: 19
V: TRBV14
size: .
CDR3: CASSHPPGLAGVWTGELFF
DNA: TGTGCCAGCAGCCACCCCCCGGGGCTAGCGGGAGTCTGGACCGGGGAGCTGTTTTTT

J: TRBJ2-7
D: .
length: 13
V: TRBV5-1
size: .
CDR3: CASSLYGGIEQYF
DNA: TGCGCCAGCAGCTTGTATGGGGGAATCGAGCAGTACTTC

J: TRBJ2-5
D: .
length: 14
V: TRBV30
size: .
CDR3: CAWKRWGIGETQYF
DNA: TGTGCCTGGAAGCGTTGGGGGATTGGGGAGACCCAGTACTTC

J: TRBJ2-3
D: .
length: 14
V: TRBV2
size: few
CDR3: CASSPTSSTDTQYF
DNA: TGTGCCAGCAGTCCAACTAGTAGCACAGATACGCAGTATTTT

J: TRBJ1-2
D: .
length: 13
V: TRBV30
size: .
CDR3: CAWSVNLNYGYTF
DNA: TGTGCCTGGAGTGTAAATCTTAACTATGGCTACACCTTC

J: TRBJ1-1
D: TRBD1
length: 14
V: TRBV5-1
size: .
CDR3: CASSATGINTEAFF
DNA: TGCGCCAGCAGCGCGACAGGGATTAACACTGAAGCTTTCTTT

J: TRBJ1-2
D: .
length: 16
V: TRBV5-4
size: once
CDR3: CASSSLPRAANYGYTF
DNA: TGTGCCAGCAGCTCCTTACCAAGGGCCGCTAACTATGGCTACACCTTC

J: TRBJ2-5
D: .
length: 13
V: TRBV7-2
size: .
CDR3: CASSSSFGETQYF
DNA: TGTGCCAGCAGCTCCTCATTTGGAGAGACCCAGTACTTC

J: TRBJ2-7
D: .
length: 17
V: TRBV7-9
size: .
CDR3: CASSSLGTSTFSYEQYF
DNA: TGTGCCAGCAGTTCCTTAGGTACAAGCACTTTCTCCTACGAGCAGTACTTC

J: TRBJ2-1
D: TRBD2
length: 15
V: TRBV9
size: .
CDR3: CASSKGLAGGNEQFF
DNA: TGTGCCAGCAGCAAGGGACTAGCGGGAGGAAATGAGCAGTTCTTC

J: TRBJ2-6
D: TRBD2
length: 15
V: TRBV5-1
size: .
CDR3: CATHRGGAGANVLTF
DNA: TGCGCCACGCACCGGGGGGGAGCCGGGGCCAACGTCCTGACTTTC

J: TRBJ1-4
D: .
length: 16
V: TRBV7-2
size: .
CDR3: CASSLAVYRSNEKLFF
DNA: TGTGCCAGCAGCTTAGCGGTTTACAGGAGTAATGAAAAACTGTTTTTT

J: TRBJ2-7
D: TRBD1
length: 14
V: TRBV23-1
size: .
CDR3: CASRWDSSPDEQYF
DNA: TGCGCCAGCAGATGGGACAGCTCTCCCGACGAGCAGTACTTC

J: TRBJ2-7
D: TRBD2
length: 18
V: TRBV5-1
size: .
CDR3: CASSLAGGLAGLSYEQYF
DNA: TGCGCCAGCAGCTTGGCCGGCGGGCTAGCGGGCCTCTCCTACGAGCAGTACTTC

J: TRBJ1-6
D: .
length: 17
V: TRBV2
size: .
CDR3: CASRGQRVGAYNSPLHF
DNA: TGTGCCAGCAGGGGACAAAGGGTGGGGGCTTATAATTCACCCCTCCACTTT

J: TRBJ1-3
D: TRBD1
length: 16
V: TRBV12-5
size: .
CDR3: CASGSRQGPYINTIYF
DNA: TGTGCTAGTGGTTCCCGACAGGGCCCTTATATAAACACCATATATTTT

J: TRBJ1-5
D: TRBD1
length: 14
V: TRBV30
size: .
CDR3: CAWSPGQGSQPQHF
DNA: TGTGCCTGGAGCCCGGGACAGGGTTCTCAGCCCCAGCATTTT